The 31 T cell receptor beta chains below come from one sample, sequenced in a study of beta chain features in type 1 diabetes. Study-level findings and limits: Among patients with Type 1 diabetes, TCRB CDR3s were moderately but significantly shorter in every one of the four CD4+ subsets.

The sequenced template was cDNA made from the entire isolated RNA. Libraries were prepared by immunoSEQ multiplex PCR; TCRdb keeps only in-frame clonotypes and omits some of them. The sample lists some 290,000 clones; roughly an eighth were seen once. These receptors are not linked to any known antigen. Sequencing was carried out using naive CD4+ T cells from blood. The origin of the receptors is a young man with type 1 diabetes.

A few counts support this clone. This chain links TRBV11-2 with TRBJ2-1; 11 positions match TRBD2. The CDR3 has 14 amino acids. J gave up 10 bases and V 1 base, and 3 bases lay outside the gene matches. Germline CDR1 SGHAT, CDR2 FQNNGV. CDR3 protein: CASSLGTSGLEQFF. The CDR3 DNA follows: TGTGCCAGCAGCTTAGGGACTAGCGGGCTGGAGCAGTTCTTC.

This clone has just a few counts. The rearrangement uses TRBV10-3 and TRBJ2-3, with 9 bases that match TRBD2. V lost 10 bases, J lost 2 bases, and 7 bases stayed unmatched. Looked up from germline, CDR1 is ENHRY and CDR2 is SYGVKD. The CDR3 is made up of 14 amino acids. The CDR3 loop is CASGGLALTDTQYF. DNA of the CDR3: TGTGCCAGCGGGGGACTAGCCCTCACAGATACGCAGTATTTT.

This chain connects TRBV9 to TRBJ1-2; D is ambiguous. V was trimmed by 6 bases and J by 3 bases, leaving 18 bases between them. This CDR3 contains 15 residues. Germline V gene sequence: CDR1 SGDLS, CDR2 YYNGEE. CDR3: CASTTGPLADYGYTF. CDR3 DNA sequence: TGTGCCAGCACAACCGGACCGCTAGCTGACTATGGCTACACCTTC.

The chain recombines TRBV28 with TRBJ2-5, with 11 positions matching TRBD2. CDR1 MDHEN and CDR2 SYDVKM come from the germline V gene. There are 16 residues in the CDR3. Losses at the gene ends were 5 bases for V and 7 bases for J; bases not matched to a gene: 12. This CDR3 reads CASSLPGTSGPGTQYF. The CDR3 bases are TGTGCCAGCAGTCTCCCCGGGACTAGCGGTCCGGGGACCCAGTACTTC.

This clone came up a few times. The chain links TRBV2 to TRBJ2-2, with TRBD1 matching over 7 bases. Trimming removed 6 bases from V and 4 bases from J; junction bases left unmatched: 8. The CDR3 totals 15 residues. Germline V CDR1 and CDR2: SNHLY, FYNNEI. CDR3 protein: CASRLTGSFTGELFF. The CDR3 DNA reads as TGTGCCAGCAGGTTGACAGGGTCCTTCACCGGGGAGCTGTTTTTT.

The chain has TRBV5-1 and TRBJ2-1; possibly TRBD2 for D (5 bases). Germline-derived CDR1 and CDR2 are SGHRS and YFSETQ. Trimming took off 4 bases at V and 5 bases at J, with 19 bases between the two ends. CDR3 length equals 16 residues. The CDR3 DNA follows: TGCGCCAGCAGCCAATCTGGACCCGGGGTCAACAATGAGCAGTTCTTC. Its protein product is CASSQSGPGVNNEQFF.

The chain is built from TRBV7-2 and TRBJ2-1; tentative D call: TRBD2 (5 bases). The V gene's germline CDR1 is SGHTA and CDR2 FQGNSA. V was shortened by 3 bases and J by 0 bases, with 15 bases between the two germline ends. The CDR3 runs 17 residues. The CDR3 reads CASSLSALAGSYNEQFF. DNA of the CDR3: TGTGCCAGCAGCTTGTCTGCCCTAGCTGGCTCCTACAATGAGCAGTTCTTC. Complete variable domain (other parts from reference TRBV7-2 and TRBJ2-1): GAGVSQSPSNKVTEKGKDVELRCDPISGHTALYWYRQSLGQGLEFLIYFQGNSAPDKSGLPSDRFSAERTGGSVSTLTIQRTQQEDSAVYLCASSLSALAGSYNEQFFGPGTRLTVL.

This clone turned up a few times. The CDR3, as DNA: TGTGCCAGCAGTTACCGACAACACAATGAGCAGTTCTTC. Its translation: CASSYRQHNEQFF. This chain joins TRBV6-6 and TRBJ2-1; D is unclear. Trimming stripped 2 bases from V and 5 bases from J, with 7 bases between. Germline CDR1 MNHNY, CDR2 SVGAGI (reference sequence). The CDR3 has 13 amino acids.

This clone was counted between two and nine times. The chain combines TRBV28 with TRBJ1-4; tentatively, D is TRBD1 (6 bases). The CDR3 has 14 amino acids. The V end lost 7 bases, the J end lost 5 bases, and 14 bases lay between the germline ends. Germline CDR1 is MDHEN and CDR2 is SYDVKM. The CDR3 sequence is CASTLGAMNEKLFF. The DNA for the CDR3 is TGTGCCAGCACCCTGGGGGCTATGAATGAAAAACTGTTTTTT.

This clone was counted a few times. CDR3: CASSEVQGISTEAFF. CDR3 bases: TGTGCCAGCTCTGAGGTCCAGGGGATTTCGACTGAAGCTTTCTTT. This chain connects TRBV18 to TRBJ1-1; tentative D call: TRBD1 (6 bases). The V and J ends lost 6 bases and 5 bases respectively, with 19 bases between them. The CDR3 runs to 15 residues. The germline CDR1 and CDR2 sequences are KGHSH and LQKENI. Using reference TRBV18 and TRBJ1-1 for the parts outside the CDR3, the full variable domain is NAGVMQNPRHLVRRRGQEARLRCSPMKGHSHVYWYRQLPEEGLKFMVYLQKENIIDESGMPKERFSAEFPKEGPSILRIQQVVRGDSAAYFCASSEVQGISTEAFFGQGTRLTVV.

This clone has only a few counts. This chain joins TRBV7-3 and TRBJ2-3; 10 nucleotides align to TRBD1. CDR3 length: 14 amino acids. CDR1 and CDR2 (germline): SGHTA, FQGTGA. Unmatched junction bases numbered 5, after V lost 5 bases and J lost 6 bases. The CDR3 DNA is TGTGCCAGCAGCCGACAGGGGGCTTTCGATACGCAGTATTTT. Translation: CASSRQGAFDTQYF.

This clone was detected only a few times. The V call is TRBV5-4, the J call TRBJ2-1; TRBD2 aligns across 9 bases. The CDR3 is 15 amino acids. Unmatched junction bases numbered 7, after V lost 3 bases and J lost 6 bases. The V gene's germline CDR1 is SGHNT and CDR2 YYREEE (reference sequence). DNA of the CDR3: TGTGCCAGCAGCTCCCCGGGACTAGCCTCCAATGAGCAGTTCTTC. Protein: CASSSPGLASNEQFF.

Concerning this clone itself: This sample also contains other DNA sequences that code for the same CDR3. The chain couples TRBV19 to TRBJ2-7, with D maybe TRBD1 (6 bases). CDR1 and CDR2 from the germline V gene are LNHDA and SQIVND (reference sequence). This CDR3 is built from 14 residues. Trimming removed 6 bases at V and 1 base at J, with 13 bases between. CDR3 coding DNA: TGTGCCAGTAGCAGAACAGGGTCATCCTACGAGCAGTACTTC. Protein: CASSRTGSSYEQYF.

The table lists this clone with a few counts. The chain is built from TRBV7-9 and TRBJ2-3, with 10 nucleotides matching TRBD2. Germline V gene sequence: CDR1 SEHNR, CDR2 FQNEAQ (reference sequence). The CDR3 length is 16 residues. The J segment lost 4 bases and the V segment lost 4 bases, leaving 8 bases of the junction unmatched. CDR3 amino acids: CASSSLTSGHSDTQYF. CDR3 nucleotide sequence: TGTGCCAGCAGCTCCTTGACTAGCGGGCATTCAGATACGCAGTATTTT.

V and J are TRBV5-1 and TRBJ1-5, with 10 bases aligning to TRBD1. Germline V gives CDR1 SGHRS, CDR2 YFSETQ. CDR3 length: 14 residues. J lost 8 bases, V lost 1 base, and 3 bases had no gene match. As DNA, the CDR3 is TGCGCCAGCAGCTTGTTCGGACAGGGGGAGCCCCAGCATTTT. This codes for CASSLFGQGEPQHF.

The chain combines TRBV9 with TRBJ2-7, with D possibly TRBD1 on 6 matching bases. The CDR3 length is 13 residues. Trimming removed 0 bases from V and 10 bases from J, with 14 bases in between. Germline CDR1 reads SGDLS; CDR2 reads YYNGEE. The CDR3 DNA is TGTGCCAGCAGCGTAGCATTCAGGGGCGCCCAGTACTTC. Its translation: CASSVAFRGAQYF. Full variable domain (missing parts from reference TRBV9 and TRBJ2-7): DSGVTQTPKHLITATGQRVTLRCSPRSGDLSVYWYQQSLDQGLQFLIQYYNGEERAKGNILERFSAQQFPDLHSELNLSSLELGDSALYFCASSVAFRGAQYFGPGTRLTVT.

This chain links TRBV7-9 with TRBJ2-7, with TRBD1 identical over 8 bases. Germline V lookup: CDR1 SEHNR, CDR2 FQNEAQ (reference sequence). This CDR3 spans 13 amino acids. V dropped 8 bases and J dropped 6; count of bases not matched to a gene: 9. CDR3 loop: CASGMDRVGEQYF. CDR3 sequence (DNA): TGTGCCAGCGGGATGGACAGGGTTGGCGAGCAGTACTTC.

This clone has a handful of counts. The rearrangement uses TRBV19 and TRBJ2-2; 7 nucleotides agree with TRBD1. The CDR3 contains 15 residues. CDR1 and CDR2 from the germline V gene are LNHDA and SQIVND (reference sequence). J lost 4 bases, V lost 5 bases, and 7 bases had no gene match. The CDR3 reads CASSQQGSGTGELFF. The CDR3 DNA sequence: TGTGCCAGTAGTCAACAGGGGTCGGGCACCGGGGAGCTGTTTTTT.

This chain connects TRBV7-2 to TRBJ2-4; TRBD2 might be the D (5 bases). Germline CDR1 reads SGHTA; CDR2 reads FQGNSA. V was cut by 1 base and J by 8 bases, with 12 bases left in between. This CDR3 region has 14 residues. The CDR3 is CASSLGLLRDIQYF. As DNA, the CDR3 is TGTGCCAGCAGCTTAGGACTTCTGAGGGACATTCAGTACTTC. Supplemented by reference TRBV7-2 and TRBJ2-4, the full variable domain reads GAGVSQSPSNKVTEKGKDVELRCDPISGHTALYWYRQSLGQGLEFLIYFQGNSAPDKSGLPSDRFSAERTGGSVSTLTIQRTQQEDSAVYLCASSLGLLRDIQYFGAGTRLSVL.

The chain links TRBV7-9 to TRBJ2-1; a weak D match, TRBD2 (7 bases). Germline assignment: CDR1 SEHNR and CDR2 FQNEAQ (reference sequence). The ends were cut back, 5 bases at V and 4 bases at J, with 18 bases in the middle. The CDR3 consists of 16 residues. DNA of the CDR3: TGTGCCAGCAGCCCACCCGGTGGGGGGGCTTACAATGAGCAGTTCTTC. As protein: CASSPPGGGAYNEQFF.

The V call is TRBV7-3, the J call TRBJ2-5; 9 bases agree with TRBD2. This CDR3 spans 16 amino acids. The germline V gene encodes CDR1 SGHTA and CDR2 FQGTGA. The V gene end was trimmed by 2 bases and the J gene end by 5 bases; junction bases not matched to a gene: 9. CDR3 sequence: CASSLGYSGSGETQYF. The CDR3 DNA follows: TGTGCCAGCAGCTTAGGTTATAGCGGGAGCGGTGAGACCCAGTACTTC.

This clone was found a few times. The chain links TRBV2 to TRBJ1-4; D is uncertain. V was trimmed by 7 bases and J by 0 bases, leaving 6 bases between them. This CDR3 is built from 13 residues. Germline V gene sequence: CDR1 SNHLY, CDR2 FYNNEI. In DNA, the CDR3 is TGTGCCAGCACCGACACAACTAATGAAAAACTGTTTTTT. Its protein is CASTDTTNEKLFF. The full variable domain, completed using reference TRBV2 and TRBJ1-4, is EPEVTQTPSHQVTQMGQEVILRCVPISNHLYFYWYRQILGQKVEFLVSFYNNEISEKSEIFDDQFSVERPDGSNFTLKIRSTKLEDSAMYFCASTDTTNEKLFFGSGTQLSVL.

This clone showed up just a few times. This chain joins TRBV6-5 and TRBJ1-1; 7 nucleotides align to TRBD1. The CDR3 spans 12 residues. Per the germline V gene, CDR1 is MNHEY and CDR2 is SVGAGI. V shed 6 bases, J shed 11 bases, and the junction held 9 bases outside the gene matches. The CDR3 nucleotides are TGTGCCAGCAGCCCTAGACAGGGCACGGCTTTCTTT. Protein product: CASSPRQGTAFF.

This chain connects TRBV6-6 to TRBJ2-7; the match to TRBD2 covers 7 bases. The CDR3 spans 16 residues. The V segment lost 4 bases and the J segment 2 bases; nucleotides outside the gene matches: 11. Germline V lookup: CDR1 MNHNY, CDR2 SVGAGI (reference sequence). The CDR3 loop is CASSFSLAQKAYEQYF. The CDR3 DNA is TGTGCCAGCAGTTTTTCACTAGCGCAAAAAGCCTACGAGCAGTACTTC.

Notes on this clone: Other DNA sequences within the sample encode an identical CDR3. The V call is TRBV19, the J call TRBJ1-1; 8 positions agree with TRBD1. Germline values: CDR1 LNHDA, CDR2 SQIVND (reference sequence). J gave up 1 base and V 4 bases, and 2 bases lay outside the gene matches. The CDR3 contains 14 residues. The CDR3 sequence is CASSTGQGNTEAFF. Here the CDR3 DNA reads TGTGCCAGTAGTACAGGACAGGGGAACACTGAAGCTTTCTTT.

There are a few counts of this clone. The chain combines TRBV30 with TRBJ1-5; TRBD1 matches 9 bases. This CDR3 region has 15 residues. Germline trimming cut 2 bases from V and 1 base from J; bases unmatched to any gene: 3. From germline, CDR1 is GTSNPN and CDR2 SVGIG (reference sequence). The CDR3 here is CAWSWTGASNQPQHF. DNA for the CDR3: TGTGCCTGGAGTTGGACAGGGGCGAGCAATCAGCCCCAGCATTTT.

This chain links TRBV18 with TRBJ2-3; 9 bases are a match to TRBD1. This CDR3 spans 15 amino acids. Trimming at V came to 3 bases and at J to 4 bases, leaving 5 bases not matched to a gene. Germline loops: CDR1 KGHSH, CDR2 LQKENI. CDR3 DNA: TGTGCCAGCTCACCGCCGGGACAGGGAGCAGATACGCAGTATTTT. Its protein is CASSPPGQGADTQYF.

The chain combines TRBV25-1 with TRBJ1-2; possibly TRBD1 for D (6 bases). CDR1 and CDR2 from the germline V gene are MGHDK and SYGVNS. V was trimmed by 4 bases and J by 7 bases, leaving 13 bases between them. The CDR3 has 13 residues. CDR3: CASSGTGSFGYTF. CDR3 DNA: TGTGCCAGCAGTGGAACAGGGTCGTTTGGCTACACCTTC.

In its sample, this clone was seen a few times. CDR3 coding DNA: TGTGCCAGCAGCTTAGGGATGGGAGTGTACAATGAGCAGTTCTTC. This sequence encodes CASSLGMGVYNEQFF. The chain couples TRBV7-2 to TRBJ2-1, with D perhaps matching TRBD2 (5 bases). This CDR3 is 15 amino acids long. Per the germline V gene, CDR1 is SGHTA and CDR2 is FQGNSA. Trimming pared 1 base from V and 4 bases from J, leaving 11 bases between.

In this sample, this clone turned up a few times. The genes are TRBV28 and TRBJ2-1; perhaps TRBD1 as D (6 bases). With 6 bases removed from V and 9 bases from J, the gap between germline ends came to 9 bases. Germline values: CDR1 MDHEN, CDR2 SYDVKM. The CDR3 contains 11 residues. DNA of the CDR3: TGTGCCAGCAGAACCAGGGGTGAGCAGTTCTTC. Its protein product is CASRTRGEQFF.

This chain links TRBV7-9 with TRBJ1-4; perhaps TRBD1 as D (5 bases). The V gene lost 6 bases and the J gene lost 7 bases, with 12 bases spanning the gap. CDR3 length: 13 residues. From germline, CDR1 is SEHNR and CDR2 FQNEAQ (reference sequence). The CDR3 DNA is TGTGCCAGCAGTCCGGGGGGACGTGAAAAACTGTTTTTT. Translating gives CASSPGGREKLFF. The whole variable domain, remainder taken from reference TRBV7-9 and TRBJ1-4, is DTGVSQNPRHKITKRGQNVTFRCDPISEHNRLYWYRQTLGQGPEFLTYFQNEAQLEKSRLLSDRFSAERPKGSFSTLEIQRTEQGDSAMYLCASSPGGREKLFFGSGTQLSVL.